This is a list of T cell receptor beta chains from one sample in a study of cytomegalovirus exposure and HLA in healthy donors. Profiling relied on immunoSEQ multiplex PCR, and the TCRdb table lists in-frame clones only, not all of them. The sample gives 170,000 or so clones, roughly 83% of which show up once; more than 0.35% is in the top ten. Material: PBMCs. These receptors came from a boy younger than 10 in good health and CMV-seronegative. CDR3s include the opening cysteine and the closing phenylalanine or tryptophan.

TRBJ2-1,TRBV7-9,CASSSIYNEQFF
TRBJ2-7,TRBV7-8,CASSLGLAGAEGRYEQYF
TRBJ2-2,TRBV2,CASSETLFLMLSGELFF
TRBJ2-2,TRBV12-5,CASGSPREGVTGELFF
TRBJ2-7,TRBV2,CASSPDSLSSYEQYF
TRBJ1-2,TRBV6-1,CASSFQGPGGYTF
TRBJ2-7,TRBV29-1,CSAVQGTYEQYF
TRBJ2-2,TRBV4-1,CASSPGQYTGELFF
TRBJ1-3,TRBV6-1,CASNVGVGNTIYF
TRBJ1-6,TRBV2,CASSWTGALHF
TRBJ2-3,TRBV28,CASSPPASYPDTQYF
TRBJ1-1,TRBV5-1,CASSLLGGDRADEAFF
TRBJ2-2,TRBV2,CASCVTGGNTGELFF
TRBJ2-7,TRBV7-7,CASSATSGSIEQYF
TRBJ2-7,TRBV5-1,CASSLDPQLEQYF
TRBJ2-7,TRBV5-1,CASSLDTGTGVSEQYF
TRBJ2-7,TRBV27,CASSSGQGAYEQYF
TRBJ2-3,TRBV7-2,CASSLAVLVSGRGDTQYF
TRBJ2-3,TRBV10-3,CATQERPTDTQYF
TRBJ2-3,TRBV7-7,CASSPGLAGATDTQYF
TRBJ1-1,TRBV5-1,CASSLGGGENTEAFF
TRBJ2-5,TRBV28,CASSSHLGTQYF